This T cell receptor (beta chain) was observed in a study of T-cell reconstitution after alpha-beta-depleted transplantation in children. In its sample, this clonotype was seen many times. V shed 6 bases, J shed 3 bases, and the junction held 15 bases outside the gene matches. The germline V gene has CDR1 MDHEN and CDR2 SYDVKM. This CDR3 has 17 amino acids. Preparation of the TCRbeta library used unique molecular identifiers. TCRdb itself ran the PCR reads through MiXCR, one entry per CDR3 protein. Of 190,000 or so distinct CDR3 sequences in the sample, about 6.8% are singletons; the top ten hold about 2.9%.

Sequenced here: PBMCs from the stem cell graft donor, sampled from the stem cell graft. V gene TRBV28 combines with J gene TRBJ2-3; 7 bases are shared with TRBD2. The sequence was obtained from a human donor who donated a stem cell graft to a child with Wiskott-Aldrich syndrome. Here the CDR3 reads CASRQLWEGRGTDTQYF. The CDR3 coding sequence is TGTGCCAGCAGACAGTTATGGGAGGGTCGGGGGACAGATACGCAGTATTTT.